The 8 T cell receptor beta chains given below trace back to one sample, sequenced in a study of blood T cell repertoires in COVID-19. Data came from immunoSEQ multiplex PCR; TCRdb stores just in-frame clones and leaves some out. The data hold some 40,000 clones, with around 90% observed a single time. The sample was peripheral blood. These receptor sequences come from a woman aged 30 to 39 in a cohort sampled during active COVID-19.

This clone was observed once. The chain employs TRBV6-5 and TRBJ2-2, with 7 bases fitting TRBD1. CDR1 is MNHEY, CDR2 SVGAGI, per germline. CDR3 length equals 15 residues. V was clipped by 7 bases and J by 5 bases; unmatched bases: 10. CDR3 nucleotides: TGTGCCAGCACCCCAGAGGGGGCCCGGACCGGGGAGCTGTTTTTT. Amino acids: CASTPEGARTGELFF.

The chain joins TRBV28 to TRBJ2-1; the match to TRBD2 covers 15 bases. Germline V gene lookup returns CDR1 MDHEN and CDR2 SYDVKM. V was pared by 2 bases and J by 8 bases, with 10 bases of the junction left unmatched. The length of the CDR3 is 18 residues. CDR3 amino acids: CASSLHGLAGGPSDEQFF. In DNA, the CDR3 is TGTGCCAGCAGTTTACACGGACTAGCGGGAGGGCCTTCCGATGAGCAGTTCTTC.

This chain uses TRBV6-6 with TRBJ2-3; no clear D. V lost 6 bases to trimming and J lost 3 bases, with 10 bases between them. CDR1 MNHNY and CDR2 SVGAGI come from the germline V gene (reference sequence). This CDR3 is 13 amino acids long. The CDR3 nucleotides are TGTGCCAGCAGGAACCCGGTGACAGATACGCAGTATTTT. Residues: CASRNPVTDTQYF.

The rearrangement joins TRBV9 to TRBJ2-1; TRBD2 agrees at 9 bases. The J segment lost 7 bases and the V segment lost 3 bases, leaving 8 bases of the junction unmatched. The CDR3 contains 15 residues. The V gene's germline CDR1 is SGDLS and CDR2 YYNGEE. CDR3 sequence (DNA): TGTGCCAGCAGCGAGCGGACTAGCGAAGGAAATGAGCAGTTCTTC. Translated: CASSERTSEGNEQFF.

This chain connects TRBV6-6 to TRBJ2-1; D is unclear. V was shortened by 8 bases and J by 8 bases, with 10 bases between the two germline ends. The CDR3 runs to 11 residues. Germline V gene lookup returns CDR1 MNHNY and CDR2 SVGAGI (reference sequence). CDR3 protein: CASAVRDEQFF. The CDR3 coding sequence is TGTGCCAGCGCTGTTCGCGATGAGCAGTTCTTC.

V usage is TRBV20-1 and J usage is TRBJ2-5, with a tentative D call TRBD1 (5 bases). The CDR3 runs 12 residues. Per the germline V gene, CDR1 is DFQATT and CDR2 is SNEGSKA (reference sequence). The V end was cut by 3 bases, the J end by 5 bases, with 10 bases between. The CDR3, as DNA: TGCAGTGCTAGTCCAGGGTCGGAGACCCAGTACTTC. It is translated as CSASPGSETQYF.

The CDR3 region has the DNA TGTGCCAGCAGCCGGACTAGCGGGATAGCAGATACGCAGTATTTT. Protein: CASSRTSGIADTQYF. The V gene is TRBV7-6, the J gene TRBJ2-3, with 12 bases lining up with TRBD2. The V gene end was trimmed by 5 bases and the J gene end by 4 bases; junction bases not matched to a gene: 4. CDR1 and CDR2 (germline): SGHVS, FNYEAQ. The CDR3 is made up of 15 amino acids.

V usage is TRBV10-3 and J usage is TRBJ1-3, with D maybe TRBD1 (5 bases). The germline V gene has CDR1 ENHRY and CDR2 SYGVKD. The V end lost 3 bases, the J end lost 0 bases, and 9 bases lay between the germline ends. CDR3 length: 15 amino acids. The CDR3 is CAISERGNSGNTIYF. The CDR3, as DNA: TGTGCCATCAGTGAAAGGGGCAACTCTGGAAACACCATATATTTT.